This TCR beta chain was sequenced in a study of Ad26.COV2.S vaccination and SARS-CoV-2 variants (dated by TCRdb to the early 2020s). Some background on the complete study: Donors in the vaccine arm were drawn from COV1001, a phase I-IIa trial of Ad26.COV2.S in healthy adults that was multicentre, randomized, double-blind and placebo-controlled. Ad26.COV2.S was administered intramuscularly at a dose of 5x10^10 or 1x10^11 viral particles, either as one shot or as two shots given 56 days apart. The specificity and breadth of SARS-CoV-2-reactive T cell receptors after Ad26.COV2.S vaccination were assessed by TCRbeta repertoire sequencing. The TCR-sequenced set comprised approximately 32 samples: some 20 Ad26.COV2.S vaccine recipients, 5 placebo recipients and 8 SARS-CoV-2 convalescent individuals. Trial participants were randomized into five groups of five, in which low-dose or high-dose Ad26.COV2.S was given once or twice, or placebo was given on both occasions. Investigators remained blinded to trial group allocation during experiments and outcome assessment.

The investigation overall reported the following: The study lacked the statistical power to compare responses across vaccine doses or regimens. After vaccination, spike-specific CD8+ and CD4+ T cell responses were reported to show substantial breadth. According to the authors, total T cell responses may have been underestimated by the TCR breadth and depth analyses. Non-spike TCR breadth was comparable between vaccine and placebo recipients, consistent with the vaccine containing only spike. Spike-specific TCR breadth was higher in Ad26.COV2.S recipients than in placebo recipients (P = 0.0014).

The treatment or condition tag for this specimen amounts to: about 20 received Ad26.COV2.S at low or high dose, single or two shots; about five received placebo; per-sample allocation not given. Repertoires of vaccine and placebo recipients were sequenced from samples collected on day 63 after the first injection. In Cohort 1b, about two dozen adults aged 18-55 years were enrolled at a single site in Boston, USA, between 29 July and 7 August 2020. Ad26.COV2.S consisted of a replication-incompetent adenovirus type 26 vector by which a prefusion-stabilized SARS-CoV-2 spike protein from the original Wuhan strain was expressed. The immunoSEQ Assay was the method used to sequence TCRbeta CDR3 regions. After extraction, genomic DNA underwent amplification by bias-controlled multiplex PCR, followed by high-throughput sequencing. The study's processing was this. To quantify the absolute abundance of every unique TCRbeta CDR3 region, sequences were collapsed and filtered. T cell fraction was estimated by normalization of TCRbeta template counts to usable DNA, with usable DNA being measured through amplification of reference genes present in all nucleated cells. Repertoire TCRs were annotated as SARS-CoV-2-specific by exact matching of V gene, CDR3 amino acid sequence and J gene to a known reactive TCR set. MIRA supplied the reference SARS-CoV-2 TCR set, which was filtered for enrichment in COVID-19-positive ImmuneCODE repertoires so that public or cross-reactive TCRs were removed. Using the MIRA antigens, annotated TCRs were further analysed by specific ORF or by position within an ORF. Depth was the summed frequency of annotated unique rearrangements, while breadth was defined as annotated unique rearrangements over total unique productive rearrangements. Group comparisons of TCR breadth used two-sided Wilcoxon rank-sum tests. TCRdb limited this immuneACCESS table to in-frame rearrangements with V and J called. A share of clones is missing; checked studies link under half to unresolved V genes, and the rest is unexplained. V and J calls and clone size are as listed in that table; D and trimming were resolved from the DNA. Here the sample has a few hundred thousand clones; around 88% occur a single time. The ten largest account for just under 3% of the sample.

This clone showed up just once. Its antigen is still unknown. No much larger clone exists at a distance of one base, and base qualities are not known. V gives up 1 base and J gives up 4 bases, and the segment between their germline ends measures 4 bases. From its cysteine to its phenylalanine, the CDR3 spans 12 amino acids. Only CDR3 DNA is held: 36 bases, read in frame from base 1. Taken from the germline V gene (reference sequence), the CDR1 and CDR2 loops are PRHDT and FYEKMQ. The origin of this receptor is a person aged 18-65 years who received the Ad26.COV2.S COVID-19 vaccine or a placebo. The V and J genes are TRBV13 and TRBJ2-5; no D segment can be confidently identified. The material sequenced was peripheral blood, taken in a trial of Ad26.COV2.S vaccine versus placebo. The CDR3 protein sequence reads: CASSLEGETQYF. The nucleotide sequence reads as follows: TGTGCCAGCAGCTTAGAAGGAGAGACCCAGTACTTC.